This T cell receptor (beta chain) appears in the sequencing data of a study of blood T cell repertoires in COVID-19. CDR1 and CDR2 from the germline V gene are SGHAT and FQNNGV. V shed 4 bases, J shed 5 bases, and the junction held 6 bases outside the gene matches. The CDR3 runs 15 residues. Clones were read by immunoSEQ multiplex PCR, and TCRdb kept only the in-frame ones, dropping some. Here the sample spans 200,000 to 250,000 clones, roughly 89% being singletons. The chain links TRBV11-2 to TRBJ2-2, with TRBD1 matching 8 bases. Specimen: PBMCs or T cells enriched from blood (not recorded which). The clonotype comes from a woman aged 40-49 years who had recovered from COVID-19. The CDR3 loop reads CASSSYGQGTGELFF. The CDR3 DNA sequence: TGTGCCAGCAGCTCATACGGACAGGGAACCGGGGAGCTGTTTTTT.